The table lists the clone carrying this T cell receptor (beta chain) with a few counts. Antigen unknown. The source of the sample is a study of cytomegalovirus exposure and HLA in healthy donors. Study information: Clustering assigned around 77% of the roughly 380 genotyped donors to the Caucasian-associated ancestry cluster.

Overall study results and limits: Data from an earlier analysis indicated that most TCR beta V segments were productive either about 87% or about 30% of the time. As was reported, the classifier diagnosed cytomegalovirus status with high specificity and sensitivity.

Amplification used 60 Vbeta primers and 13 Jbeta primers. In the original analysis: Tens of millions of unique TCR beta chains, roughly 11 million of them shared, were counted by a later analysis. Produced via immunoSEQ multiplex PCR; TCRdb's table is partial and in-frame only. The DNA gave D and trimming, while V, J and clone size come from that table. The table has 120,000 to 150,000 clones, roughly 80% seen once. The V and J ends lost 6 bases and 7 bases, in that order; junction bases with no gene match: 7. Germline loops: CDR1 SNHLY, CDR2 FYNNEI. The CDR3 consists of 15 residues. Specimen: PBMCs. This clonotype was obtained from a woman between 40 and 55 years old in good health and CMV-seropositive. This chain links TRBV2 with TRBJ1-6; 9 bases align to TRBD1. This CDR3 is CASRINGQGNSPLHF. The CDR3 DNA follows: TGTGCCAGCAGGATAAATGGACAGGGGAATTCACCCCTCCACTTT.